The clone carrying this TCR beta chain turned up a few times. Antigen specificity is unknown. This entry belongs to a study of beta chain features in type 1 diabetes. Points from the study as a whole: Shortening that was moderate but significant affected the TCRB CDR3s of Type 1 diabetes patients in all four CD4+ subsets.

Between the trimmed V and J ends, which lost 1 base and 1 base, there was a span of 6 bases. The germline CDR1 and CDR2 sequences are SGHRS and YFSETQ. There are 14 residues in the CDR3. The entirety of the isolated RNA underwent reverse transcription, so expressed TCRB transcripts were sequenced. The assay was immunoSEQ multiplex PCR, and TCRdb's table has in-frame clones only and misses some. The table has hundreds of thousands of clones, over 11% seen once. The V call is TRBV5-1, the J call TRBJ1-5; D gene unclear. This receptor was identified in a man between 18 and 29 years old with type 1 diabetes. Material for sequencing was naive CD4+ T cells from blood. CDR3 sequence (DNA): TGCGCCAGCAGCTTGTTCGGAAGCAATCAGCCCCAGCATTTT. Its translation is CASSLFGSNQPQHF.